This T cell receptor beta chain derives from a study of post-analysis software for immune sequencing data. The study, taken as a whole, reports: TRBV5-6, TRBV5-1 and TRBV20-1 were among roughly five TRBV segments more frequent in patients than controls.

Trimming removed 2 bases from V and 3 bases from J; junction bases left unmatched: 5. The CDR3 runs to 15 residues. CDR1 is SGHDT, CDR2 YYEEEE, per germline. Incorporated into the TCR beta cDNA libraries were unique molecular identifiers, which served to reduce PCR and sequencing biases. TCRdb independently ran MiXCR on the PCR reads; one entry per CDR3 protein. This sample has fewer than 550,000 distinct CDR3 sequences, with under 40% found just once. On this clonotype itself: Its antigen is still unknown.

This TCR derives from a girl between 2 and 17 years old with multiple sclerosis. This sequence joins TRBV5-6 and TRBJ1-2; TRBD1 matches at 9 bases. The specimen sequenced was blood. CDR3 sequence reads: CASSLTGGQDYGYTF. In DNA, the CDR3 is TGTGCCAGCAGCTTAACAGGGGGCCAGGACTATGGCTACACCTTC.